The 17 T cell receptor beta chains presented below share a single source sample, sequenced in a study of blood T cell repertoires in COVID-19. The protocol was immunoSEQ multiplex PCR, while the TCRdb copy is restricted to in-frame clones and leaves out a portion. Here the sample spans 110,000 or so clones, over 75% being singletons. Sequencing input: peripheral blood. Every receptor here comes from a woman aged 45-65 years with acute or convalescent COVID-19.

This clone was recorded only once. The chain uses TRBV9 and TRBJ1-1; 8 positions match TRBD1. This CDR3 has 16 amino acids. CDR1 is SGDLS, CDR2 YYNGEE, per germline. V lost 4 bases to trimming and J lost 4 bases; unmatched junction nucleotides: 12. The CDR3 sequence: CASSTETGGGGTEAFF. The CDR3 nucleotides are TGTGCCAGCAGCACAGAAACAGGGGGAGGTGGCACTGAAGCTTTCTTT.

This clone was seen a handful of times. The chain carries TRBV3-1 (or the pseudogene TRBV3-2) and TRBJ1-1; TRBD1 agrees at 7 bases. Germline values: CDR1 LGHDT, CDR2 YNNKEL (reference sequence). V lost 5 bases to trimming and J lost 8 bases; unmatched junction nucleotides: 2. This CDR3 region has 11 residues. Written as DNA, the CDR3 is TGTGCCAGCAGCGGACAGGCCGAAGCTTTCTTT. It is translated as CASSGQAEAFF.

The count of this clone is one. As DNA, the CDR3 is TGTGCCAGCAGCTTGCCCCAGGGTACTGGAAACACCATATATTTT. It encodes CASSLPQGTGNTIYF. The gene calls are TRBV5-8 and TRBJ1-3, with D possibly matching TRBD1 (5 bases). V was shortened by 1 base and J by 2 bases, with 10 bases between the two germline ends. The CDR3 has 15 amino acids. Germline-derived CDR1 and CDR2 are SGHTS and YDEGEE.

This clone was detected once. J is TRBJ2-2 and V is TRBV10-3, with 11 bases matching TRBD1. Looked up from germline, CDR1 is ENHRY and CDR2 is SYGVKD. The CDR3 length is 17 residues. After removal of 4 bases from V and 7 bases from J, the junction contained 11 bases not matched to a gene. The CDR3, as DNA: TGTGCCATCAGTGCTATACCGGGACAGGGGGATGGCGGGGAGCTGTTTTTT. This encodes CAISAIPGQGDGGELFF.

The rearrangement links TRBV18 to TRBJ1-2; the match to TRBD1 covers 11 bases. The CDR3 covers 18 residues. Germline V lookup: CDR1 KGHSH, CDR2 LQKENI. Unmatched junction bases numbered 13, after V lost 3 bases and J lost 4 bases. The CDR3 here is CASSPNTPSGQGAYGYTF. DNA of the CDR3: TGTGCCAGCTCACCTAACACACCCTCAGGACAGGGGGCCTATGGCTACACCTTC. Full variable domain (missing parts from reference TRBV18 and TRBJ1-2): NAGVMQNPRHLVRRRGQEARLRCSPMKGHSHVYWYRQLPEEGLKFMVYLQKENIIDESGMPKERFSAEFPKEGPSILRIQQVVRGDSAAYFCASSPNTPSGQGAYGYTFGSGTRLTVV.

The J gene is TRBJ2-1, the V gene TRBV19; 7 bases match TRBD1. The junction had 4 bases not matched to a gene; V was cut back by 0 bases and J by 8 bases. CDR1 is LNHDA, CDR2 SQIVND, per germline (reference sequence). CDR3 size: 14 residues. The CDR3 is CASSIDLGGHEQFF. The DNA for the CDR3 is TGTGCCAGTAGTATAGATCTAGGGGGCCATGAGCAGTTCTTC.

The chain employs TRBV21-1 and TRBJ1-4. TRBV21-1 is annotated as a pseudogene. The CDR3 loop spans 19 amino acids. CDR3: CASSKGKEEGSTTREKLFF. The CDR3 coding sequence is TGTGCCAGCAGCAAAGGTAAGGAGGAGGGGAGCACGACGCGGGAAAAACTGTTTTTT.

CDR3 loop: CASSSDQGYYGYTF. The CDR3 coding sequence is TGTGCCAGCAGCTCTGACCAGGGTTACTATGGCTACACCTTC. This rearrangement joins TRBV6-5 to TRBJ1-2, with a possible D match to TRBD1 (5 bases). Trimming removed 6 bases at V and 3 bases at J, with 14 bases between. The V gene's germline CDR1 is MNHEY and CDR2 SVGAGI. The CDR3 length is 14 residues.

This chain connects TRBV6-5 to TRBJ1-6, with D possibly TRBD1 on 5 matching bases. This CDR3 is 15 amino acids long. In germline, CDR1 is MNHEY, CDR2 SVGAGI. Trimming left V 6 bases short and J 6 bases short, with 15 bases between. CDR3 bases: TGTGCCAGCAGAGGGGCTTGGCAGGGTAATTCACCCCTCCACTTT. Translation: CASRGAWQGNSPLHF.

This chain links TRBV5-6 with TRBJ2-5; 7 positions match TRBD1. Germline V gene data show CDR1 as SGHDT and CDR2 as YYEEEE. The CDR3 sequence is 12 residues long. J gave up 4 bases and V 5 bases, and 2 bases lay outside the gene matches. The CDR3 reads CASSRDRETQYF. CDR3 coding DNA: TGTGCCAGCAGTCGGGACAGAGAGACCCAGTACTTC.

The chain employs TRBV4-2 and TRBJ2-1, with TRBD2 matching over 7 bases. CDR1 is LGHNA, CDR2 YNFKEQ, per germline. J lost 6 bases, V lost 3 bases, and 2 bases had no gene match. CDR3 length equals 13 residues. CDR3 DNA sequence: TGTGCCAGCAGCCATAAGCGGGGCAATGAGCAGTTCTTC. The encoded protein is CASSHKRGNEQFF.

The rearrangement joins TRBV5-1 to TRBJ2-1, with TRBD1 matching 7 bases. Looked up from germline, CDR1 is SGHRS and CDR2 is YFSETQ. After removal of 0 bases from V and 8 bases from J, the junction contained 8 bases not matched to a gene. This CDR3 is built from 15 residues. The CDR3 spells CASSLGAGGPDEQFF. The CDR3 DNA reads TGCGCCAGCAGCTTGGGGGCAGGGGGTCCCGATGAGCAGTTCTTC.

The chain couples TRBV30 to TRBJ2-1; 8 bases match TRBD2. The CDR3 is made up of 14 amino acids. The J segment lost 3 bases and the V segment lost 8 bases, leaving 9 bases of the junction unmatched. Germline loops: CDR1 GTSNPN, CDR2 SVGIG (reference sequence). The CDR3: CAQLAGSNYNEQFF. CDR3 DNA sequence: TGTGCCCAATTAGCGGGGTCCAACTACAATGAGCAGTTCTTC. Variable domain in full (rest from reference TRBV30 and TRBJ2-1): SQTIHQWPATLVQPVGSPLSLECTVEGTSNPNLYWYRQAAGRGLQLLFYSVGIGQISSEVPQNLSASRPQDRQFILSSKKLLLSDSGFYLCAQLAGSNYNEQFFGPGTRLTVL.

The gene calls are TRBV10-3 and TRBJ2-7; 9 bases fit TRBD2. V shed 6 bases and J 7 bases; nucleotides not matched to a gene: 10. Germline V gene data show CDR1 as ENHRY and CDR2 as SYGVKD. The CDR3 is 14 amino acids. CDR3 in DNA: TGTGCCATCAGGCTAGCGGGGCCCGGGGGTGAGCAGTACTTC. It yields the protein CAIRLAGPGGEQYF.

The rearrangement joins TRBV3-1 (or the pseudogene TRBV3-2) to TRBJ2-7; D is perhaps TRBD1 (5 bases). CDR3 length equals 16 residues. Trimming cost V 4 bases and J 3 bases, with 19 bases left between them. The germline V gene has CDR1 LGHDT and CDR2 YNNKEL (reference sequence). The chain's CDR3 is CASSPITGTQFYEQYF. The CDR3 nucleotides are TGTGCCAGCAGCCCGATCACAGGAACACAGTTCTACGAGCAGTACTTC.

The CDR3 loop reads CASSPRGSGGNEQFF. DNA for the CDR3: TGTGCCAGCAGCCCTCGGGGGTCAGGGGGCAATGAGCAGTTCTTC. This sequence joins TRBV14 and TRBJ2-1, with a possible D match to TRBD1 (7 bases). Germline CDR1 SGHDN, CDR2 FVKESK. Between the trimmed V and J ends, which lost 4 bases and 6 bases, there was a span of 16 bases. The CDR3 runs 15 residues.

The chain is built from TRBV11-3 and TRBJ2-3; D is undetermined. This CDR3 is built from 12 residues. Germline CDR1 SGHNT, CDR2 YENEEA. V was clipped by 5 bases and J by 2 bases, with 5 bases between them. This chain's CDR3 is CASSPFTDTQYF. The DNA of the CDR3 is TGTGCCAGCAGCCCATTCACAGATACGCAGTATTTT.